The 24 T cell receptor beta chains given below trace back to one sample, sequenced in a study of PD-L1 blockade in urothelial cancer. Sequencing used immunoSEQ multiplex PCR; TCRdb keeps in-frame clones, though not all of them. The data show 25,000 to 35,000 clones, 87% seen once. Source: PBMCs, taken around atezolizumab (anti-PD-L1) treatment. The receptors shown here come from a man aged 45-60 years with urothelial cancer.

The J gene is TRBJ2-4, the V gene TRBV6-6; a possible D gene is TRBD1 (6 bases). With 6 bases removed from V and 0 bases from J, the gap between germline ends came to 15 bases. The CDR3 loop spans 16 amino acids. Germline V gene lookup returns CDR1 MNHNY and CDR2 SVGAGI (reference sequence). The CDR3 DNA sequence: TGTGCCAGCAGCTCGGGACAACTTGTAGCCAAAAACATTCAGTACTTC. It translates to CASSSGQLVAKNIQYF.

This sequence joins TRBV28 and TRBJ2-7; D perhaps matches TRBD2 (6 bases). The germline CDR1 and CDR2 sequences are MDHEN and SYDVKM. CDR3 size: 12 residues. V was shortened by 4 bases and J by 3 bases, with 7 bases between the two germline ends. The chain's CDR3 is CASSWDFYEQYF. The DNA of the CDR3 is TGTGCCAGCAGTTGGGACTTCTACGAGCAGTACTTC.

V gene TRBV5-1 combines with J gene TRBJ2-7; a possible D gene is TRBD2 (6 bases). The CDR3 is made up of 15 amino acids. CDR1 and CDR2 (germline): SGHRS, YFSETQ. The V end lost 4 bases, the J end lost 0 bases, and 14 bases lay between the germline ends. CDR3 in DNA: TGCGCCAGCAGCGTGGGAGGACTTAGCTCCTACGAGCAGTACTTC. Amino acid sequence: CASSVGGLSSYEQYF.

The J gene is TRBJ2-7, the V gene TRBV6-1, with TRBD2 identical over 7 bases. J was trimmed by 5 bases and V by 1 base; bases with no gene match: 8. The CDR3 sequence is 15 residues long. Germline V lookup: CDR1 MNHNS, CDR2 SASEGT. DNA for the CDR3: TGTGCCAGCAGTGAAGTCCTAGCGGCGGCGGACGAGCAGTACTTC. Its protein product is CASSEVLAAADEQYF.

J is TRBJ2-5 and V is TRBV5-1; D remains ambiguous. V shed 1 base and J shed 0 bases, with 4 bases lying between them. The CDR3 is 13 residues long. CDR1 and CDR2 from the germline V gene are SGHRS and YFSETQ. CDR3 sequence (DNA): TGCGCCAGCAGCTTGTCCAACCAAGAGACCCAGTACTTC. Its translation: CASSLSNQETQYF.

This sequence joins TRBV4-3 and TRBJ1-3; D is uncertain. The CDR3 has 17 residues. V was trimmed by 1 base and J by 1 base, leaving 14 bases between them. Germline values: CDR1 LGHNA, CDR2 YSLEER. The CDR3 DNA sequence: TGCGCCAGCAGCCAAGCGCCAGGAAGGCAATCTGGAAACACCATATATTTT. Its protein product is CASSQAPGRQSGNTIYF.

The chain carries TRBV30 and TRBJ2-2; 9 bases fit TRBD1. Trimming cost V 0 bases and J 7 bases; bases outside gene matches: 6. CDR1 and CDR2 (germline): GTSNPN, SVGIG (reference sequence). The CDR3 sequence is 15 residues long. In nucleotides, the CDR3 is TGTGCCTGGAGTGTACGCGGGACAGGGATCGGGGAGCTGTTTTTT. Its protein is CAWSVRGTGIGELFF.

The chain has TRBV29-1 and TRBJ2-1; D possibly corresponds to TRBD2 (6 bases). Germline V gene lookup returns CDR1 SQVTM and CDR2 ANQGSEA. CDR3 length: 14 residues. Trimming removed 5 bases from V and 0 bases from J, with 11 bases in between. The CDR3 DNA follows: TGCAGCGTTTCTTCGACTAGCTCCTACAATGAGCAGTTCTTC. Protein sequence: CSVSSTSSYNEQFF.

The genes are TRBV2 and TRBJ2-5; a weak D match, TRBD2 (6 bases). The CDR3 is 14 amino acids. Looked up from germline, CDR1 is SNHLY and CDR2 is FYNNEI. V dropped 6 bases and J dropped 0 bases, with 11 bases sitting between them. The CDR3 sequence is CASRGTQYQETQYF. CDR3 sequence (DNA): TGTGCCAGCAGAGGGACTCAGTACCAAGAGACCCAGTACTTC.

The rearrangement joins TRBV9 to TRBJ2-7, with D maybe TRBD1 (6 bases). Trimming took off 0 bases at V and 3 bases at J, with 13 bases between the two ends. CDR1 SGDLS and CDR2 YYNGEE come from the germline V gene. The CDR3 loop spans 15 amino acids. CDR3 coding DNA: TGTGCCAGCAGCGTAGGTGGGGACAATCGCTACGAGCAGTACTTC. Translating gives CASSVGGDNRYEQYF.

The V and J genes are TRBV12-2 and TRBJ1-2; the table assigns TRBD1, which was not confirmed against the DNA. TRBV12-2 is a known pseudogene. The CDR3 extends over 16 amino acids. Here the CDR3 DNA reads TGTGCAAGTCGCCCTGGGCGGGACAGGGGTAACTATGGCTACACCTTC. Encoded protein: CASRPGRDRGNYGYTF.

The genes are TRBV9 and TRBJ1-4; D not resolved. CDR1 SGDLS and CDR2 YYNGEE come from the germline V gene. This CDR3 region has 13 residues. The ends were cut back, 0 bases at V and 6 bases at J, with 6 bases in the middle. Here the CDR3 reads CASSVVGDEKLFF. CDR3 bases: TGTGCCAGCAGCGTAGTCGGGGATGAAAAACTGTTTTTT.

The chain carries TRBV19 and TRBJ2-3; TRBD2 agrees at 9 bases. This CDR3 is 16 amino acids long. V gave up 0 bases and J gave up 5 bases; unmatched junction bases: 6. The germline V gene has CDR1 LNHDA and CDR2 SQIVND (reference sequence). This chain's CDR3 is CASSIEGLAFKDTQYF. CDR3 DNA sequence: TGTGCCAGTAGTATAGAAGGACTAGCGTTCAAAGATACGCAGTATTTT.

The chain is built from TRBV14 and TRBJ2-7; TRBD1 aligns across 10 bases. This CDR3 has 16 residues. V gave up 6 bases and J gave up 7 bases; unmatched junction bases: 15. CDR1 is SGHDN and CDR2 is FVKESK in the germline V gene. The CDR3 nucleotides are TGTGCCAGCAGTCCCAGGGCCGGGACAGGGGCCCAAGAGCAGTACTTC. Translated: CASSPRAGTGAQEQYF.

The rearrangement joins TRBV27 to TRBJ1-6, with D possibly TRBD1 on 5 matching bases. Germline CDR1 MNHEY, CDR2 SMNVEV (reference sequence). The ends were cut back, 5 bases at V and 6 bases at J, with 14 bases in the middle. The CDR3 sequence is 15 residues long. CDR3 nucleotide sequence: TGTGCCAGCAGTCCCCGGGGGGGTCCTAATTCACCCCTCCACTTT. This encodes CASSPRGGPNSPLHF.

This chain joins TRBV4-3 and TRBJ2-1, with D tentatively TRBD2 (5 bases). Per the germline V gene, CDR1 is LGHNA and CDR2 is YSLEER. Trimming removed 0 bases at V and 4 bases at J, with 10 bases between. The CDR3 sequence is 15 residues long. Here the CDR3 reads CASSQEASPYNEQFF. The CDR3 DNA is TGCGCCAGCAGCCAAGAGGCTAGCCCGTACAATGAGCAGTTCTTC.

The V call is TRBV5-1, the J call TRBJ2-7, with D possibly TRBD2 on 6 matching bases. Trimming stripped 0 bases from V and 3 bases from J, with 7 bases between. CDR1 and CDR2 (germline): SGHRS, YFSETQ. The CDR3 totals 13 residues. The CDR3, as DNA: TGCGCCAGCAGCTTGGTCGGGAGCTACGAGCAGTACTTC. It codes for CASSLVGSYEQYF.

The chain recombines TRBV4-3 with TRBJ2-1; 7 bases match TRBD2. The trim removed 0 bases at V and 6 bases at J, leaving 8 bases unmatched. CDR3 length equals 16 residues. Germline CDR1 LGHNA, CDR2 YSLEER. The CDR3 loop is CASSQDPGGNPNEQFF. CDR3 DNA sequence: TGCGCCAGCAGCCAAGATCCGGGGGGAAATCCCAATGAGCAGTTCTTC.

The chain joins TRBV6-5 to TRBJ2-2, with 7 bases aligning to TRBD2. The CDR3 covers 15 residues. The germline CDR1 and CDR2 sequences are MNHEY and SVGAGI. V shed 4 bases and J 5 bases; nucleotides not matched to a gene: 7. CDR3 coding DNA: TGTGCCAGCAGTTTGGAGCGGGGTTTAACCGGGGAGCTGTTTTTT. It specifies CASSLERGLTGELFF.

For the CDR3, the DNA is TGTGCCTGGAGTGTACAACGGAACACTGAAGCTTTCTTT. Translated, it gives CAWSVQRNTEAFF. This sequence joins TRBV30 and TRBJ1-1, with D unresolved. The CDR3 length is 13 residues. Trimming removed 0 bases at V and 1 base at J, with 6 bases between. From germline, CDR1 is GTSNPN and CDR2 SVGIG (reference sequence).

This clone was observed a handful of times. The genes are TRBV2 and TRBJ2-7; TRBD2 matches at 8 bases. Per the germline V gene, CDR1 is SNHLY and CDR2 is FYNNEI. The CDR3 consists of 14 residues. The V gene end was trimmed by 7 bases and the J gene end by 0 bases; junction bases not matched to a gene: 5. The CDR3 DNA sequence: TGTGCCAGCACCCAACTAGCGGCCTCCTACGAGCAGTACTTC. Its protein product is CASTQLAASYEQYF.

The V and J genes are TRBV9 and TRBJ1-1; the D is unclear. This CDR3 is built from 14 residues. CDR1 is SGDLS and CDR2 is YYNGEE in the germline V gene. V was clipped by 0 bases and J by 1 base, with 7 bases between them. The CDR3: CASSVGEKNTEAFF. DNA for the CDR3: TGTGCCAGCAGCGTAGGAGAGAAGAACACTGAAGCTTTCTTT. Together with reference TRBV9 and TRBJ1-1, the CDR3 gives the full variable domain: DSGVTQTPKHLITATGQRVTLRCSPRSGDLSVYWYQQSLDQGLQFLIQYYNGEERAKGNILERFSAQQFPDLHSELNLSSLELGDSALYFCASSVGEKNTEAFFGQGTRLTVV.

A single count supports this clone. CDR3 region: CASSAHSGNEQFF. In nucleotides, the CDR3 is TGTGCCAGCAGCGCCCATAGCGGAAATGAGCAGTTCTTC. The chain joins TRBV7-9 to TRBJ2-1, with D perhaps matching TRBD2 (6 bases). Germline lookup yields CDR1 SEHNR and CDR2 FQNEAQ (reference sequence). CDR3 length equals 13 residues. V was trimmed by 5 bases and J by 7 bases, leaving 12 bases between them.

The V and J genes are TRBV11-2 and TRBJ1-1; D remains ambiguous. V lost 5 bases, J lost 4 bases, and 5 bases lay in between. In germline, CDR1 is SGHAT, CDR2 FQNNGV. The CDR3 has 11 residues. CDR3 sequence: CASSLGTEAFF. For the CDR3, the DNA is TGTGCCAGCAGCCTCGGCACTGAAGCTTTCTTT.